This is a list of T cell receptor beta chains from one sample in a study of T cell responses to AZD1222 COVID-19 vaccine. Profiling relied on immunoSEQ multiplex PCR, and the TCRdb table lists in-frame clones only, not all of them. The repertoire holds approximately 120,000 clones, with around 89% as singletons. The material was peripheral blood, obtained on day 0 of AZD1222 vaccination. The receptors derive from an adult in good health. Each CDR3 is given with its conserved first and last residue. The order of the fields is D gene, J gene, V gene, clone size, CDR3 protein, CDR3 DNA. The D gene is left open where the match is weak. Rows may omit the clone size; those that give it use once, few, many or a size class.

>.|TRBJ2-7|TRBV6-5|.
CASKREPYEQYF
TGTGCCAGCAAACGGGAGCCCTACGAGCAGTACTTC
>.|TRBJ2-6|TRBV6-4|.
CASSDSTAGSGANVLTF
TGTGCCAGCAGTGACTCTACAGCTGGCTCTGGGGCCAACGTCCTGACTTTC
>TRBD2|TRBJ2-1|TRBV15|.
CATSGGLAGANEQFF
TGTGCCACCAGCGGGGGACTAGCGGGGGCGAATGAGCAGTTCTTC
>TRBD1|TRBJ1-1|TRBV7-3|.
CASRQGMNTEAFF
TGTGCCAGCAGACAGGGGATGAACACTGAAGCTTTCTTT
>TRBD2|TRBJ2-7|TRBV2|.
CASSGRLAGGYEQYF
TGTGCCAGCAGTGGCCGACTAGCGGGAGGCTACGAGCAGTACTTC
>.|TRBJ1-2|TRBV4-3|.
CASSQEVGITTYGYTF
TGCGCCAGCAGCCAAGAAGTCGGGATCACGACCTATGGCTACACCTTC
>.|TRBJ2-7|TRBV6-5|.
CASSSTSDTPYEQYF
TGTGCCAGCAGCTCAACTTCGGACACCCCCTACGAGCAGTACTTC
>.|TRBJ2-5|TRBV6-4|few
CASSDGTGGTQYF
TGTGCCAGCAGTGACGGTACCGGCGGGACCCAGTACTTC
>TRBD1|TRBJ2-1|TRBV24-1|.
CATSDLRGGGFRQFF
TGTGCCACCAGTGATTTGAGAGGGGGCGGATTCCGGCAGTTCTTC
>.|TRBJ2-6|TRBV4-3|.
CASSQEGSSGANVLTF
TGCGCCAGCAGCCAAGAAGGGAGCTCTGGGGCCAACGTCCTGACTTTC
>TRBD2|TRBJ2-1|TRBV7-2|.
CASSLWASGDSYNEQFF
TGTGCCAGCAGCTTATGGGCTAGCGGGGATTCCTACAATGAGCAGTTCTTC
>TRBD1|TRBJ1-2|TRBV19|once
CASRPLATLQGGYTF
TGTGCCAGTAGACCCTTAGCGACCCTACAGGGGGGCTACACCTTC
>.|TRBJ2-3|TRBV4-2|.
CASSQDRYSTDTQYF
TGTGCCAGCAGCCAAGATCGATACAGCACAGATACGCAGTATTTT
>.|TRBJ1-6|TRBV18|.
CASSPVNNSPLHF
TGTGCCAGCTCACCAGTCAATAATTCACCCCTCCACTTT
>.|TRBJ2-7|TRBV18|.
CASSIYRGSYEQYF
TGTGCCAGCTCAATTTATAGGGGCTCCTACGAGCAGTACTTC
>TRBD1|TRBJ2-7|TRBV3-1/TRBV3-2|.
CASSAKRGTGGYEQYF
TGTGCCAGCAGCGCAAAACGGGGGACAGGGGGGTACGAGCAGTACTTC
>.|TRBJ2-7|TRBV2|.
CASNGQGYYEQYF
TGTGCCAGCAACGGGCAGGGCTACTACGAGCAGTACTTC
>.|TRBJ2-7|TRBV27|.
CASSLFLSGSEQYF
TGTGCCAGCAGTTTATTTCTCTCAGGAAGCGAGCAGTACTTC
>TRBD1|TRBJ1-1|TRBV18|.
CASSPPHRGETEAFF
TGTGCCAGCTCACCACCTCACAGGGGAGAAACTGAAGCTTTCTTT
>TRBD2|TRBJ2-3|TRBV5-1|.
CASSLTPVAGGLGDTQYF
TGCGCCAGCAGCCTCACCCCAGTAGCGGGGGGGCTTGGAGATACGCAGTATTTT
>.|TRBJ2-1|TRBV11-1|.
CASSLAGQTYNEQFF
TGTGCCAGCAGCTTAGCCGGTCAAACCTACAATGAGCAGTTCTTC
>.|TRBJ2-3|TRBV9|.
CASSDPTDTQYF
TGTGCCAGCAGCGATCCCACAGATACGCAGTATTTT
>TRBD1|TRBJ1-4|TRBV5-8|.
CASRPTGTANEKLFF
TGTGCCAGCAGGCCCACCGGGACAGCTAATGAAAAACTGTTTTTT
>.|TRBJ2-3|TRBV10-3|.
CAISERQLSTDTQYF
TGTGCCATCAGTGAAAGGCAGCTAAGCACAGATACGCAGTATTTT
>TRBD2|TRBJ2-1|TRBV9|once
CASSVGGGRGNEQFF
TGTGCCAGCAGCGTAGGTGGCGGGAGGGGGAATGAGCAGTTCTTC
>.|TRBJ2-6|TRBV4-3|few
CASSQDSGGGANVLTF
TGCGCCAGCAGCCAAGATTCGGGCGGTGGGGCCAACGTCCTGACTTTC
>TRBD1|TRBJ2-7|TRBV27|.
CASSMGQGYDEQYF
TGTGCCAGCAGTATGGGACAGGGCTACGACGAGCAGTACTTC
>.|TRBJ1-2|TRBV25-1|few
CASLKGAGEGYTF
TGTGCCAGCCTCAAAGGGGCAGGGGAGGGCTACACCTTC
>TRBD1|TRBJ2-1|TRBV5-1|.
CASSRQGDNEQFF
TGCGCCAGCAGCCGACAGGGGGACAATGAGCAGTTCTTC
>.|TRBJ1-3|TRBV27|.
CASKLIGQGNTIYF
TGTGCCAGCAAACTCATTGGGCAGGGAAACACCATATATTTT
>.|TRBJ2-2|TRBV24-1|.
CATSDPAGKAYTGELFF
TGTGCCACCAGTGATCCGGCAGGAAAAGCTTACACCGGGGAGCTGTTTTTT
>TRBD2|TRBJ2-7|TRBV7-6|.
CASSLAVGLAGASYEQYF
TGTGCCAGCAGCTTAGCGGTCGGACTAGCGGGCGCCTCCTACGAGCAGTACTTC
>TRBD1|TRBJ2-7|TRBV9|.
CASSVGQGGYEQYF
TGTGCCAGCAGCGTAGGACAGGGGGGCTACGAGCAGTACTTC
>.|TRBJ1-6|TRBV5-6|few
CASSLSRPSSYNSPLHF
TGTGCCAGCAGCTTAAGTCGGCCGAGCTCCTATAATTCACCCCTCCACTTT
>TRBD1|TRBJ1-3|TRBV28|.
CASSFLGQGAVGNTIYF
TGTGCCAGCAGTTTTTTAGGACAGGGGGCAGTTGGAAACACCATATATTTT
>TRBD1|TRBJ2-5|TRBV12-5|.
CASGDRGQETQYF
TGTGCTAGTGGCGACAGGGGCCAAGAGACCCAGTACTTC
>.|TRBJ2-5|TRBV3-1/TRBV3-2|.
CASSFPVTFQETQYF
TGTGCCAGCAGCTTTCCTGTGACATTCCAAGAGACCCAGTACTTC
>.|TRBJ2-7|TRBV15|.
CATSSFSDYEQYF
TGTGCCACCAGCAGCTTCTCGGACTACGAGCAGTACTTC
>.|TRBJ2-5|TRBV27|.
CASSWRGKETQYF
TGTGCCAGCAGTTGGCGGGGTAAAGAGACCCAGTACTTC
>.|TRBJ2-5|TRBV5-5|.
CASSPGAGAGETQYF
TGTGCCAGCAGCCCGGGGGCGGGGGCCGGGGAGACCCAGTACTTC